These T cell receptor beta chains were read from a single sample in a study of T cells in Graves' hyperthyroidism and ophthalmopathy. Each CDR3 protein is one row after TCRdb ran MiXCR on the multiplex PCR reads. The sample lists about 270,000 distinct CDR3 sequences; less than 30% were seen once. Sequencing was performed on blood. These receptors all stem from a middle-aged man with Graves' hyperthyroidism that later progressed to Graves' ophthalmopathy. Both conserved end residues are part of each CDR3. Fields, in order: D gene, clone size, V gene, J gene, CDR3 DNA, CDR3 protein. D genes are given only for firm matches. The size of a clone is reported for some rows only, either as once, few or many, or as a class for expanded clones.

-	-	TRBV20-1	TRBJ2-7	TGCAGTGCCGAAACGCCAGACGATTCTTCCTACGAGCAGTACTTC	CSAETPDDSSYEQYF
-	many	TRBV5-1	TRBJ2-5	TGCGCCAGCAGCTTGGTATTGGCCGGGCTAGCGTGGGAGACCCAGTACTTC	CASSLVLAGLAWETQYF
-	many	TRBV2	TRBJ2-2	TGTGCCAGCAAAGTTTTAACCGGGGAGCTGTTTTTT	CASKVLTGELFF
TRBD1	many	TRBV25-1	TRBJ1-2	TGTGCCAGCAGTGAGCGTGGACAGGCAGACTATGGCTACACCTTC	CASSERGQADYGYTF
TRBD1	many	TRBV6-4	TRBJ1-1	TGTGCCAGCAGTGAGCCCGGACAGGGGGCGGACACTGAAGCTTTCTTT	CASSEPGQGADTEAFF
-	-	TRBV12-3/TRBV12-4	TRBJ1-5	TGTGCCAGCAGTCGGGCCCCCGGTGACGATCAGCCCCAGCATTTT	CASSRAPGDDQPQHF
-	many	TRBV2	TRBJ1-3	TGTGCCAGCAGTGAAGGTACAAGCTCTGGAAACACCATATATTTT	CASSEGTSSGNTIYF
-	many	TRBV20-1	TRBJ1-5	TGCAGTGCTTTGACACCTAATAGCAATCAGCCCCAGCATTTT	CSALTPNSNQPQHF
TRBD2	many	TRBV6-2/TRBV6-3	TRBJ2-3	TGTGCCAGCAGTTACGTTGGTAGCGGGAGCGATACGCAGTATTTT	CASSYVGSGSDTQYF
-	-	TRBV6-5	TRBJ1-2	TGTGCCAGCACTTTTAACAGCATCGGCTATGGCTACACCTTC	CASTFNSIGYGYTF
-	-	TRBV6-2/TRBV6-3	TRBJ2-7	TGTGCCAGCAAAAGACAGTTTAATACCTACGAGCAGTACTTC	CASKRQFNTYEQYF
-	-	TRBV11-2	TRBJ2-7	TGTGCCAGCAGCTTAGAGGTCAGGGCGACGTCCTACGAGCAGTACTTC	CASSLEVRATSYEQYF
-	few	TRBV6-1	TRBJ1-5	TGTGCCAGCAGTGAATTAGCGGGGTACTATAGCAATCAGCCCCAGCATTTT	CASSELAGYYSNQPQHF
TRBD1	many	TRBV19	TRBJ2-2	TGTGCCAGTAGTCTCCGGACAGGGCCTACCGGGGAGCTGTTTTTT	CASSLRTGPTGELFF
-	-	TRBV7-2	TRBJ2-5	TGTGCCAGCAGCTCCATGTGGACGGAGACCCAGTACTTC	CASSSMWTETQYF
-	many	TRBV20-1	TRBJ1-2	TGCAGTGCCACCGGGACAAACTATGGCTACACCTTC	CSATGTNYGYTF
-	many	TRBV5-1	TRBJ1-5	TGCGCCAGCAGCTTGCGGGGGGCAAGCAATCAGCCCCAGCATTTT	CASSLRGASNQPQHF
-	many	TRBV3-1	TRBJ2-2	TGTGCCAGCAGCCGCAGGGGTACGAACACCGGGGAGCTGTTTTTT	CASSRRGTNTGELFF
TRBD2	many	TRBV20-1	TRBJ2-2	TGCAGTGCTAGAGATGGCGGGGGATATAACGGGGAGCTGTTTTTT	CSARDGGGYNGELFF
TRBD2	many	TRBV12-3/TRBV12-4	TRBJ2-5	TGTGCCAGCAGACCACTAGCGGGAGCGGCAGAGACCCAGTACTTC	CASRPLAGAAETQYF
-	-	TRBV28	TRBJ2-7	TGTGCCAGCAGCCTTGTCGGACGGTCCTACGAGCAGTACTTC	CASSLVGRSYEQYF
-	many	TRBV29-1	TRBJ1-1	TGCAGCGTCGACCCGTCTGGTATTCGGAACAGGGCTGACACTGAAGCTTTCTTT	CSVDPSGIRNRADTEAFF
-	many	TRBV29-1	TRBJ1-1	TGCAGCGTTACTGGAGTTGAAGCTTTCTTT	CSVTGVEAFF
TRBD1	many	TRBV2	TRBJ2-5	TGTGCCGCCCGGGACAGGGGTCTCCCCCGGACCCAGTACTTC	CAARDRGLPRTQYF
-	many	TRBV6-5	TRBJ1-2	TGTGCCAGCAGTTACTCCCAGTCAGGTTACACCTTC	CASSYSQSGYTF
-	-	TRBV6-1	TRBJ1-5	TGTGCCAGCAGTGCGGACAGTCTGCCGTATAGCAATCAGCCCCAGCATTTT	CASSADSLPYSNQPQHF
TRBD1	many	TRBV28	TRBJ2-7	TGTGCCAGCAGCCAGACAGGGCTCAAGGGCGAGCAGTACTTC	CASSQTGLKGEQYF
-	many	TRBV24-1	TRBJ1-5	TGTGCCACCAACAGGGAACTTGGCAATCAGCCCCAGCATTTT	CATNRELGNQPQHF
TRBD1	many	TRBV3-1	TRBJ2-7	TGTGCCAGCAGCCAAGCAGGGGGAGTGAGGGAGCAGTACTTC	CASSQAGGVREQYF
TRBD2	-	TRBV7-2	TRBJ2-7	TGTGCCAGCGGCCTCCTCGGGGCGGGGGGACTTCAGTACTTC	CASGLLGAGGLQYF
TRBD2	many	TRBV12-3/TRBV12-4	TRBJ2-5	TGTGCCAGCAGCCCGAGGCCTCTACTAGCGGTCAAAGAGACCCAGTACTTC	CASSPRPLLAVKETQYF